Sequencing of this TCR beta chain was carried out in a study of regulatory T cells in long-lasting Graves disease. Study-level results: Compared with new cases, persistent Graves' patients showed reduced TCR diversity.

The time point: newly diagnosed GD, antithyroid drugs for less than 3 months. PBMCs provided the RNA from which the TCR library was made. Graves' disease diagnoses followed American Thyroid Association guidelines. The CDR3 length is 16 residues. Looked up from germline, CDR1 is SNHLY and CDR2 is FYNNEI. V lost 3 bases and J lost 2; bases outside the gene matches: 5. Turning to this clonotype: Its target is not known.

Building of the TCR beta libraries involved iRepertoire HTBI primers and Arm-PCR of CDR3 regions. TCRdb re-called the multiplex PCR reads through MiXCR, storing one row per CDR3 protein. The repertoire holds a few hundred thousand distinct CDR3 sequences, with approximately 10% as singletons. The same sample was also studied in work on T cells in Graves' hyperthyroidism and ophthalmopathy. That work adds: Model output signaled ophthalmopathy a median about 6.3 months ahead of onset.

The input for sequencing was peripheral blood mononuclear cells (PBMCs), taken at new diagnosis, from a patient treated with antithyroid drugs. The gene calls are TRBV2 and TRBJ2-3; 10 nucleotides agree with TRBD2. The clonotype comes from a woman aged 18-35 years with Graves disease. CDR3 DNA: TGTGCCAGCAGTGAGATTCTAGCGGGGGCCACAGATACGCAGTATTTT. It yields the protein CASSEILAGATDTQYF.